The clone carrying this TCR beta chain has a handful of counts. Trimming removed 6 bases at V and 1 base at J, with 9 bases between. The CDR3 is made up of 13 amino acids. CDR1 is ENHRY and CDR2 is SYGVKD in the germline V gene. The entry originates in a study of OX40 agonist ivuxolimab in advanced cancers. Data came from immunoSEQ multiplex PCR; TCRdb stores just in-frame clones and leaves some out. The data hold more than 100,000 clones, with about 93% observed a single time. This sample comprised CD4+ or CD8+ T cells sorted from blood, obtained in a trial of the OX40 agonist ivuxolimab. The V gene is TRBV10-3, the J gene TRBJ1-1; D ambiguous. This receptor was taken from an adult with an advanced solid tumor such as melanoma, head and neck, liver or kidney cancer. Here the CDR3 DNA reads TGTGCCATCAGGGTTTACGGGAACACTGAAGCTTTCTTT. The encoded protein is CAIRVYGNTEAFF.